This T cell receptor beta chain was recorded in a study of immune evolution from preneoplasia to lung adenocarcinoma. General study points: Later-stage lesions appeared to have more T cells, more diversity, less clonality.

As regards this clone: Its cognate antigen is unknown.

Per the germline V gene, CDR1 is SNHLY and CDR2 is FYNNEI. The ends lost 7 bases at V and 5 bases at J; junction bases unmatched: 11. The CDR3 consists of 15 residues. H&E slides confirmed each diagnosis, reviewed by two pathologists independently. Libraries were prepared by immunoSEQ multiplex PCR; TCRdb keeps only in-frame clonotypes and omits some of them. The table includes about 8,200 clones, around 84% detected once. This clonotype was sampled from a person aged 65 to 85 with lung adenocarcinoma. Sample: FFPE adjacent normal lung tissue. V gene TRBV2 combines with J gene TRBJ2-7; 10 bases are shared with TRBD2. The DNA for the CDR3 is TGTGCCAGCATTGAGCTAGCGGGAGTAGGGGACGAGCAGTACTTC. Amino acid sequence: CASIELAGVGDEQYF.